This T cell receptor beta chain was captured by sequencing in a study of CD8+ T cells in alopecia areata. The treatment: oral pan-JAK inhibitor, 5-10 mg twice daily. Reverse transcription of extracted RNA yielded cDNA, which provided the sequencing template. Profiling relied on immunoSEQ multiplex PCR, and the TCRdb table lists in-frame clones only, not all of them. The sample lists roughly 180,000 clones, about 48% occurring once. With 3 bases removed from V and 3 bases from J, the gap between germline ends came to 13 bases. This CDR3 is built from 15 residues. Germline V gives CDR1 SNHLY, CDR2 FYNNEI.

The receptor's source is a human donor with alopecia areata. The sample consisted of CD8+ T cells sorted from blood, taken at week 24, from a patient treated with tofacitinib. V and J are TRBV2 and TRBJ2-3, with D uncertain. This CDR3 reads CASSEGPRVTDTQYF. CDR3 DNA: TGTGCCAGCAGTGAGGGTCCAAGGGTAACAGATACGCAGTATTTT.